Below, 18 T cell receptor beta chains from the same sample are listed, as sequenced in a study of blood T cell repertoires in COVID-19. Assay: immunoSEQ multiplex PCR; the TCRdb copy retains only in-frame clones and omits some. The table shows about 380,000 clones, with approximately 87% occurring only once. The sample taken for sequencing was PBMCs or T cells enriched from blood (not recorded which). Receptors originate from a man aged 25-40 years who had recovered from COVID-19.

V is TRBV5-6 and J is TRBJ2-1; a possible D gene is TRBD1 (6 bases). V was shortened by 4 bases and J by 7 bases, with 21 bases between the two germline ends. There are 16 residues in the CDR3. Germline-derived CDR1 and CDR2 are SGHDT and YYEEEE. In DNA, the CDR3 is TGTGCCAGCAGCATACCGGGACAACCCTTGGAGAATGAGCAGTTCTTC. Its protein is CASSIPGQPLENEQFF.

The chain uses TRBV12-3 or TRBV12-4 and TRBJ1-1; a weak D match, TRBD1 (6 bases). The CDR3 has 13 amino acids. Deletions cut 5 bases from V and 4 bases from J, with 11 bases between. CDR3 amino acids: CASSPQGPTEAFF. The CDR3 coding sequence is TGTGCCAGCAGTCCACAGGGACCCACTGAAGCTTTCTTT.

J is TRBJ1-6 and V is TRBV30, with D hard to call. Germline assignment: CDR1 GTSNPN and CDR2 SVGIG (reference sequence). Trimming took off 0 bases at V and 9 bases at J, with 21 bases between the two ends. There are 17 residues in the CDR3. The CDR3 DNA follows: TGTGCCTGGAGTGTAACTCCGAGGGATCTCTTCAGTTCACCCCTCCACTTT. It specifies CAWSVTPRDLFSSPLHF.

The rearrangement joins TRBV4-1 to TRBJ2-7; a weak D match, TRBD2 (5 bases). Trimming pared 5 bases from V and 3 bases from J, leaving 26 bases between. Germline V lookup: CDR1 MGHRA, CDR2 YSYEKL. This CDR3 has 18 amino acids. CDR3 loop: CASSFRDFGPGSFYEQYF. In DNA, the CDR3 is TGCGCCAGCAGCTTCCGGGATTTTGGTCCGGGGTCTTTCTACGAGCAGTACTTC.

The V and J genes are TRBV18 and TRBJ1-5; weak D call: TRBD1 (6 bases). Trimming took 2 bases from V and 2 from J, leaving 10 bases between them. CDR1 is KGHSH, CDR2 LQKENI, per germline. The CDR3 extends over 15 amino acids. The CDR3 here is CASSPSTGRNQPQHF. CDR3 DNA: TGTGCCAGCTCACCATCGACAGGCCGCAATCAGCCCCAGCATTTT. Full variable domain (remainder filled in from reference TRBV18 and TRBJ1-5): NAGVMQNPRHLVRRRGQEARLRCSPMKGHSHVYWYRQLPEEGLKFMVYLQKENIIDESGMPKERFSAEFPKEGPSILRIQQVVRGDSAAYFCASSPSTGRNQPQHFGDGTRLSIL.

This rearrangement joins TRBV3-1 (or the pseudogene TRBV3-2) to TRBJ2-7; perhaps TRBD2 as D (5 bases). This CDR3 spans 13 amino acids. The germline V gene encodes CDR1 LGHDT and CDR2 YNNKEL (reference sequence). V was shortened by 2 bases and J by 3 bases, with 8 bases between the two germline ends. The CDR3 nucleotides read TGTGCCAGCAGCCAATACGAGGGCTACGAGCAGTACTTC. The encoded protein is CASSQYEGYEQYF.

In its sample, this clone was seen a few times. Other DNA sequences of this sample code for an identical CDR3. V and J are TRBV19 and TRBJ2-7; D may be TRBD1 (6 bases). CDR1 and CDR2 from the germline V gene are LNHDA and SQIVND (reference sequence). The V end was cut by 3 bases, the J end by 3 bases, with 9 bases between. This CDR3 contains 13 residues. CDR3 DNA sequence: TGTGCCAGTAGTATCGGCAGGGGCTACGAGCAGTACTTC. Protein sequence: CASSIGRGYEQYF. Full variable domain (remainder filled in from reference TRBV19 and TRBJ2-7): DGGITQSPKYLFRKEGQNVTLSCEQNLNHDAMYWYRQDPGQGLRLIYYSQIVNDFQKGDIAEGYSVSREKKESFPLTVTSAQKNPTAFYLCASSIGRGYEQYFGPGTRLTVT.

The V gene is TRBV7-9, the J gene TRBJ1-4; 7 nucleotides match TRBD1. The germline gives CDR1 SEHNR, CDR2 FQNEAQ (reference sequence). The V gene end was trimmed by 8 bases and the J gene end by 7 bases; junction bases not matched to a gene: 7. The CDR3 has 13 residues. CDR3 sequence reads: CASETGQSEKLFF. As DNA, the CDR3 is TGTGCCAGCGAGACGGGACAGTCTGAAAAACTGTTTTTT. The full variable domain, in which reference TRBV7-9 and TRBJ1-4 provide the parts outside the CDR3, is DTGVSQNPRHKITKRGQNVTFRCDPISEHNRLYWYRQTLGQGPEFLTYFQNEAQLEKSRLLSDRFSAERPKGSFSTLEIQRTEQGDSAMYLCASETGQSEKLFFGSGTQLSVL.

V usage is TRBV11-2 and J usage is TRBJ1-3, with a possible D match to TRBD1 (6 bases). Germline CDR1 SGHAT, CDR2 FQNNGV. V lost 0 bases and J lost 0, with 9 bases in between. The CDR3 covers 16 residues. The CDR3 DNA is TGTGCCAGCAGCTTAGATCAGGACAGCTCTGGAAACACCATATATTTT. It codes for CASSLDQDSSGNTIYF.

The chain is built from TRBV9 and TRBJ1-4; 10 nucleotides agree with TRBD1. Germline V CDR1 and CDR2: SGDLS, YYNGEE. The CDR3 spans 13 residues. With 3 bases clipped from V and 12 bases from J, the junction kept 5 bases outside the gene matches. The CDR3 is CASSGGGTGELFF. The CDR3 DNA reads TGTGCCAGCAGCGGAGGTGGGACAGGGGAACTGTTTTTT.

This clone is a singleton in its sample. This chain's CDR3 is CASSIDGAENTEAFF. CDR3 DNA sequence: TGTGCCAGTAGTATAGATGGGGCAGAGAACACTGAAGCTTTCTTT. The V and J genes are TRBV19 and TRBJ1-1; the D gene is possibly TRBD1 (5 bases). The germline V gene has CDR1 LNHDA and CDR2 SQIVND (reference sequence). The CDR3 runs to 15 residues. Trimming stripped 0 bases from V and 1 base from J, with 9 bases between.

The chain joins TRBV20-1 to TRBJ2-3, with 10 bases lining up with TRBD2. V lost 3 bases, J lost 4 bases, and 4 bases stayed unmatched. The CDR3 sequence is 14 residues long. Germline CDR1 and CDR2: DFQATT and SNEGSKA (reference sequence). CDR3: CSASLAGVPDTQYF. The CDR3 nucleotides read TGCAGTGCTAGTCTAGCGGGGGTCCCAGATACGCAGTATTTT.

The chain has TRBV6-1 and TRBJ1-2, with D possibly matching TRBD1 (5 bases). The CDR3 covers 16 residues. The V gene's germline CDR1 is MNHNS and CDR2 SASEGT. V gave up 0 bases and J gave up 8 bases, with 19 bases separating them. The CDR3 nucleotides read TGTGCCAGCAGTGAAGCGATATACTACGGGGGAGACGGCTACACCTTC. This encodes CASSEAIYYGGDGYTF.

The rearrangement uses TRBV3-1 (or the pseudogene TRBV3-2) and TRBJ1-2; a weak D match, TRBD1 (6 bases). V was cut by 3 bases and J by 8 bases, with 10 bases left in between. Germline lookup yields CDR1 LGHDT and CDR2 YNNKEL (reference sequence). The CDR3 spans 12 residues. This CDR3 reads CASSQGAIGYTF. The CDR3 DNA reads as TGTGCCAGCAGCCAGGGGGCAATCGGCTACACCTTC.

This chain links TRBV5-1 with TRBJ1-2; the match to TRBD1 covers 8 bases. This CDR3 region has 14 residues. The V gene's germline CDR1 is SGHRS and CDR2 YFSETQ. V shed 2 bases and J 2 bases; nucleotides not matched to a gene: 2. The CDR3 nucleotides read TGCGCCAGCAGCTTACAGGGGGAAAACTATGGCTACACCTTC. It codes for CASSLQGENYGYTF. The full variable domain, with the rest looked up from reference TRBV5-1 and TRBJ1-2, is KAGVTQTPRYLIKTRGQQVTLSCSPISGHRSVSWYQQTPGQGLQFLFEYFSETQRNKGNFPGRFSGRQFSNSRSEMNVSTLELGDSALYLCASSLQGENYGYTFGSGTRLTVV.

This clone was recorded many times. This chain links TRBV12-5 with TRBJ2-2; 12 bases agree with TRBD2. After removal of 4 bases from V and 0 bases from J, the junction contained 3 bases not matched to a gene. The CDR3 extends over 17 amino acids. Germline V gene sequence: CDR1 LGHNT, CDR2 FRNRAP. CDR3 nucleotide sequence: TGTGCTAGTGGTTACCGACTAGCGGGGGCGAACACCGGGGAGCTGTTTTTT. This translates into CASGYRLAGANTGELFF.

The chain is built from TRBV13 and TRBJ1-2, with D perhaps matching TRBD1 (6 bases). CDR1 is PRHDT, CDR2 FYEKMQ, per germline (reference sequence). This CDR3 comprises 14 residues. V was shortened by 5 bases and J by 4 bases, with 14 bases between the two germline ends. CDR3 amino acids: CASSLRQDLYGYTF. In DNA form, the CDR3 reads TGTGCCAGCAGCCTAAGACAGGACCTCTATGGCTACACCTTC.

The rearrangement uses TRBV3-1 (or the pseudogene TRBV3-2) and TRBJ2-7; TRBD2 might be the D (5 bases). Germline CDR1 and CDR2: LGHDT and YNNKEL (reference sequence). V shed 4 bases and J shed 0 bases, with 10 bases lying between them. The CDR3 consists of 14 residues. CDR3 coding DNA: TGTGCCAGCAGCCCGGGGTCAAGCTCCTACGAGCAGTACTTC. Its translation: CASSPGSSSYEQYF.